Each of the 11 T cell receptor beta chains below was sequenced from the same sample in a study of control samples from healthy donors and cancer patients. Clones were sequenced by immunoSEQ multiplex PCR, and TCRdb holds only the in-frame ones, with some missing. The data hold about 140,000 clones, with 88% observed a single time. Sequencing was done on a sample of blood. Receptor source: a woman between 25 and 40 years old in good health.

The chain is built from TRBV29-1 and TRBJ2-1, with no clear D. V was cut by 1 base and J by 8 bases, with 12 bases left in between. There are 13 residues in the CDR3. CDR1 is SQVTM, CDR2 ANQGSEA, per germline. The CDR3 sequence is CSVEVIGRHEQFF. The CDR3 DNA sequence: TGCAGCGTTGAAGTTATAGGCCGGCATGAGCAGTTCTTC.

The chain uses TRBV7-9 and TRBJ2-1; 12 nucleotides line up with TRBD1. Unmatched junction bases numbered 8, after V lost 2 bases and J lost 6 bases. Germline V lookup: CDR1 SEHNR, CDR2 FQNEAQ (reference sequence). The CDR3 totals 17 residues. The DNA of the CDR3 is TGTGCCAGCAGCTTAATGGCGGGACAGGGGGCGGGCAATGAGCAGTTCTTC. It specifies CASSLMAGQGAGNEQFF.

The chain combines TRBV18 with TRBJ1-5; D is ambiguous. CDR3 length: 15 amino acids. V was pared by 2 bases and J by 3 bases, with 11 bases between. Germline CDR1 KGHSH, CDR2 LQKENI. CDR3: CASSPGSSDNQPQHF. For the CDR3, the DNA is TGTGCCAGCTCACCAGGTTCCAGTGACAATCAGCCCCAGCATTTT. Based on the CDR3 plus reference TRBV18 and TRBJ1-5, the full variable domain is NAGVMQNPRHLVRRRGQEARLRCSPMKGHSHVYWYRQLPEEGLKFMVYLQKENIIDESGMPKERFSAEFPKEGPSILRIQQVVRGDSAAYFCASSPGSSDNQPQHFGDGTRLSIL.

V and J are TRBV7-2 and TRBJ2-1, with D unresolved. This CDR3 has 13 amino acids. Germline V gene lookup returns CDR1 SGHTA and CDR2 FQGNSA. Deletions cut 1 base from V and 6 bases from J, with 7 bases between. The CDR3 DNA sequence: TGTGCCAGCAGCTTAGAGGCCGTCAATGAGCAGTTCTTC. Its protein product is CASSLEAVNEQFF.

The chain has TRBV11-2 and TRBJ1-1; D is uncertain. This CDR3 comprises 11 residues. The V end lost 3 bases, the J end lost 6 bases, and 5 bases lay between the germline ends. CDR1 SGHAT and CDR2 FQNNGV come from the germline V gene. The CDR3 spells CASSLSAEAFF. In DNA form, the CDR3 reads TGTGCCAGCAGCTTGTCGGCTGAAGCTTTCTTT.

The chain combines TRBV5-6 with TRBJ1-1, with D hard to call. The germline CDR1 and CDR2 sequences are SGHDT and YYEEEE. Trimming took off 0 bases at V and 3 bases at J, with 9 bases between the two ends. The CDR3 has 14 residues. CDR3 DNA sequence: TGTGCCAGCAGCTTGGAGGGTAGATACACTGAAGCTTTCTTT. This sequence encodes CASSLEGRYTEAFF.

The V gene is TRBV21-1, the J gene TRBJ2-5; the table's D call TRBD1 went unverified against the DNA. TRBV21-1 counts as a pseudogene. This CDR3 contains 14 residues. The CDR3, as DNA: TGTGCCAGCAGCAGAGGGACAGGGCAAGAGACCCAGTACTTC. It yields the protein CASSRGTGQETQYF.

This chain uses TRBV6-6 with TRBJ1-2; a possible D gene is TRBD1 (6 bases). CDR1 and CDR2 (germline): MNHNY, SVGAGI (reference sequence). There are 16 residues in the CDR3. The ends were cut back, 4 bases at V and 8 bases at J, with 23 bases in the middle. DNA for the CDR3: TGTGCCAGCAGTTCTACACCCGCCAGGGGTCCGGGCGGCTACACCTTC. Amino acid sequence: CASSSTPARGPGGYTF.

This clone was seen a single time. The chain has TRBV7-2 and TRBJ2-7; no clear D gene. Trimming shortened V by 5 bases and J by 2 bases, and 16 bases separated the two germline ends. The germline CDR1 and CDR2 sequences are SGHTA and FQGNSA. The CDR3 spans 15 residues. CDR3 protein: CASSARLGRTYEQYF. The CDR3 DNA follows: TGTGCCAGCAGCGCCCGGTTGGGAAGAACCTACGAGCAGTACTTC.

The gene calls are TRBV5-4 and TRBJ2-2, with a tentative D call TRBD2 (6 bases). V was pared by 4 bases and J by 0 bases, with 16 bases between. This CDR3 has 17 amino acids. CDR1 and CDR2 from the germline V gene are SGHNT and YYREEE (reference sequence). This chain's CDR3 is CASSPVRGTANTGELFF. The CDR3 DNA is TGTGCCAGCAGCCCTGTCCGGGGGACGGCGAACACCGGGGAGCTGTTTTTT.

J is TRBJ2-7 and V is TRBV11-2, with 8 bases identical to TRBD2. Germline lookup yields CDR1 SGHAT and CDR2 FQNNGV. This CDR3 region has 14 residues. Unmatched junction bases numbered 4, after V lost 5 bases and J lost 1 base. The CDR3 here is CASSNSGTSYEQYF. Here the CDR3 DNA reads TGTGCCAGCAGCAATAGCGGGACTTCCTACGAGCAGTACTTC.